Listed below are T cell receptor beta chains from one sample, sequenced in a study of blood T cell repertoires in COVID-19. The assay was immunoSEQ multiplex PCR, and TCRdb's table has in-frame clones only and misses some. This repertoire shows some 340,000 clones, 85% found once; its top ten account for roughly 3.7%. Specimen: peripheral blood. The receptors come from a woman aged 18 to 35 with acute or convalescent COVID-19. CDR3s include the opening cysteine and the closing phenylalanine or tryptophan. Fields, in order: CDR3 length, D gene, J gene, clone size, V gene, CDR3 protein, CDR3 DNA. D genes are given only for firm matches. Not every row has a clone size; where given, it reads once, few, many or a size class.

length: 14
D: .
J: TRBJ1-1
size: .
V: TRBV19
CDR3: CASNRQIMNTEAFF
DNA: TGTGCCAGCAATAGACAGATAATGAACACTGAAGCTTTCTTT

length: 17
D: .
J: TRBJ1-6
size: .
V: TRBV5-6
CDR3: CASSFRQAGLVGSPLHF
DNA: TGTGCCAGCAGCTTCCGGCAGGCCGGACTGGTCGGGTCACCCCTCCACTTT

length: 13
D: .
J: TRBJ2-1
size: .
V: TRBV6-5
CDR3: CASSYVANDEQFF
DNA: TGTGCCAGCAGTTACGTTGCGAACGATGAGCAGTTCTTC

length: 17
D: .
J: TRBJ1-3
size: .
V: TRBV19
CDR3: CASSPSGLFHSGNTIYF
DNA: TGTGCCAGTAGTCCCTCGGGACTTTTCCACTCTGGAAACACCATATATTTT

length: 16
D: TRBD2
J: TRBJ2-1
size: few
V: TRBV5-6
CDR3: CASSRLAGANYNEQFF
DNA: TGTGCCAGCAGCCGACTAGCGGGGGCAAACTACAATGAGCAGTTCTTC

length: 14
D: .
J: TRBJ2-7
size: .
V: TRBV9
CDR3: CASSGRDNSYEQYF
DNA: TGTGCCAGCAGCGGCAGGGACAATTCCTACGAGCAGTACTTC

length: 13
D: TRBD1
J: TRBJ2-2
size: .
V: TRBV7-9
CDR3: CASSPRGNGELFF
DNA: TGTGCCAGCAGCCCCAGGGGGAACGGGGAGCTGTTTTTT

length: 14
D: TRBD1
J: TRBJ2-7
size: once
V: TRBV5-4
CDR3: CASSTGQGTYEQYF
DNA: TGTGCCAGCAGCACGGGACAGGGGACCTACGAGCAGTACTTC

length: 18
D: TRBD2
J: TRBJ2-3
size: .
V: TRBV10-2
CDR3: CASSGTSGRAWVTDTQYF
DNA: TGCGCCAGCAGTGGTACTAGCGGGAGGGCCTGGGTCACAGATACGCAGTATTTT

length: 11
D: .
J: TRBJ1-4
size: .
V: TRBV24-1
CDR3: CATSDTGELFF
DNA: TGTGCCACCAGTGATACCGGGGAGCTATTTTTT

length: 14
D: .
J: TRBJ1-5
size: .
V: TRBV6-6
CDR3: CASSFRGNNQPQHF
DNA: TGTGCCAGCAGTTTCAGGGGTAACAATCAGCCCCAGCATTTT

length: 14
D: .
J: TRBJ2-1
size: .
V: TRBV9
CDR3: CASSVGQGLNEQFF
DNA: TGTGCCAGCAGCGTAGGGCAGGGCCTCAATGAGCAGTTCTTC

length: 15
D: TRBD1
J: TRBJ1-1
size: .
V: TRBV5-6
CDR3: CASSPGDRKNTEAFF
DNA: TGTGCCAGCAGCCCGGGGGACAGGAAGAACACTGAAGCTTTCTTT

length: 17
D: TRBD2
J: TRBJ2-3
size: .
V: TRBV24-1
CDR3: CATSAPNSGSWTDTQYF
DNA: TGTGCCACCAGTGCCCCCAATAGCGGGAGTTGGACAGATACGCAGTATTTT

length: 15
D: .
J: TRBJ1-1
size: .
V: TRBV13
CDR3: CASSLGLFVNTEAFF
DNA: TGTGCCAGCAGCTTGGGACTGTTCGTGAACACTGAAGCTTTCTTT

length: 15
D: .
J: TRBJ1-2
size: .
V: TRBV20-1
CDR3: CSASNPRRFDYGYTF
DNA: TGCAGTGCTAGTAACCCCAGGAGGTTTGACTATGGCTACACCTTC

length: 13
D: .
J: TRBJ2-7
size: .
V: TRBV19
CDR3: CASTSGKSYEQYF
DNA: TGTGCCAGTACTTCAGGGAAATCCTACGAGCAGTACTTC

length: 13
D: .
J: TRBJ2-7
size: .
V: TRBV5-6
CDR3: CASSRGVGLEQYF
DNA: TGTGCCAGCAGCAGGGGTGTGGGTCTCGAGCAGTACTTC

length: 16
D: .
J: TRBJ2-2
size: .
V: TRBV11-1
CDR3: CASTRLQMPNTGELFF
DNA: TGTGCCAGCACCCGTTTACAGATGCCGAACACCGGGGAGCTGTTTTTT

length: 15
D: TRBD1
J: TRBJ1-6
size: .
V: TRBV6-1
CDR3: CASSEPGTGSSPLHF
DNA: TGTGCCAGCAGTGAGCCCGGGACAGGGAGTTCACCCCTCCACTTT

length: 16
D: .
J: TRBJ1-2
size: .
V: TRBV15
CDR3: CATSREKPTGNYGYTF
DNA: TGTGCCACCAGCAGAGAAAAACCCACAGGGAACTATGGCTACACCTTC

length: 19
D: .
J: TRBJ1-2
size: .
V: TRBV18
CDR3: CASSAYGRTIPTANYGYTF
DNA: TGTGCCAGCTCAGCTTATGGCAGGACAATTCCTACAGCTAACTATGGCTACACCTTC

length: 12
D: TRBD1
J: TRBJ2-7
size: .
V: TRBV5-1
CDR3: CASGDSSYEQYF
DNA: TGCGCCAGCGGGGACAGTTCCTACGAGCAGTACTTC

length: 17
D: .
J: TRBJ2-2
size: .
V: TRBV24-1
CDR3: CATSNRPGSSNTGELFF
DNA: TGTGCCACCAGTAATCGCCCCGGGAGCTCGAACACCGGGGAGCTGTTTTTT

length: 12
D: .
J: TRBJ1-1
size: .
V: TRBV7-9
CDR3: CASHRDGTEAFF
DNA: TGTGCCAGCCACAGGGACGGCACTGAAGCTTTCTTT

length: 17
D: .
J: TRBJ2-5
size: .
V: TRBV18
CDR3: CASSPISSGDGQETQYF
DNA: TGTGCCAGCTCACCAATATCGTCAGGGGACGGACAAGAGACCCAGTACTTC

length: 18
D: TRBD1
J: TRBJ2-3
size: .
V: TRBV5-1
CDR3: CASSIGQGAFSSTDTQYF
DNA: TGCGCCAGCAGCATTGGACAGGGGGCTTTTTCTAGCACAGATACGCAGTATTTT

length: 15
D: TRBD1
J: TRBJ1-3
size: .
V: TRBV6-1
CDR3: CASSDGTGKRDTIYF
DNA: TGTGCCAGCAGTGATGGGACAGGGAAGAGGGACACCATATATTTT

length: 18
D: .
J: TRBJ1-4
size: .
V: TRBV4-2
CDR3: CASSQDHPGEATNEKLFF
DNA: TGTGCCAGCAGCCAAGATCACCCGGGAGAAGCAACTAATGAAAAACTGTTTTTT

length: 13
D: .
J: TRBJ2-5
size: .
V: TRBV7-9
CDR3: CASSLGLSKTQYF
DNA: TGTGCCAGCAGCTTAGGACTATCGAAGACCCAGTACTTC

length: 16
D: TRBD2
J: TRBJ2-1
size: .
V: TRBV7-6
CDR3: CASSRPGLADYNEQFF
DNA: TGTGCCAGCAGCCGACCGGGACTAGCGGATTACAATGAGCAGTTCTTC

length: 14
D: .
J: TRBJ2-1
size: .
V: TRBV12-5
CDR3: CASGSTDWNNEQFF
DNA: TGTGCTAGTGGTTCCACCGACTGGAACAATGAGCAGTTCTTC

length: 15
D: TRBD2
J: TRBJ2-5
size: .
V: TRBV5-4
CDR3: CASSPTRGGWETQYF
DNA: TGTGCCAGCAGCCCTACCCGGGGGGGCTGGGAGACCCAGTACTTC

length: 16
D: TRBD2
J: TRBJ2-3
size: .
V: TRBV7-9
CDR3: CASSPGLAGSTDTQYF
DNA: TGTGCCAGCAGCCCCGGACTAGCGGGTAGCACAGATACGCAGTATTTT

length: 16
D: .
J: TRBJ1-2
size: once
V: TRBV4-2
CDR3: CASSQEWQGTLYGYTF
DNA: TGTGCCAGCAGCCAAGAGTGGCAGGGGACCCTCTATGGCTACACCTTC

length: 14
D: .
J: TRBJ2-7
size: once
V: TRBV30
CDR3: CAWSGTPWGDEQYF
DNA: TGTGCCTGGAGTGGGACACCCTGGGGTGACGAGCAGTACTTC

length: 15
D: TRBD2
J: TRBJ2-3
size: .
V: TRBV11-2
CDR3: CASSSIAGDTDTQYF
DNA: TGTGCCAGCAGCTCGATAGCGGGGGACACAGATACGCAGTATTTT

length: 11
D: .
J: TRBJ1-1
size: once
V: TRBV5-6
CDR3: CASSLGGEAFF
DNA: TGTGCCAGCAGCTTGGGAGGGGAAGCTTTCTTT

length: 14
D: .
J: TRBJ2-7
size: .
V: TRBV7-9
CDR3: CASSFPADFYEQYF
DNA: TGTGCCAGCAGCTTTCCCGCCGACTTTTACGAGCAGTACTTC

length: 15
D: .
J: TRBJ1-4
size: .
V: TRBV15
CDR3: CATSRETGFREKLFF
DNA: TGTGCCACCAGCAGGGAGACTGGGTTTCGGGAAAAACTGTTTTTT

length: 14
D: .
J: TRBJ1-5
size: .
V: TRBV3-1/TRBV3-2
CDR3: CASSQAGFNQPQHF
DNA: TGTGCCAGCAGCCAAGCAGGGTTCAATCAGCCCCAGCATTTT

length: 15
D: TRBD1
J: TRBJ1-2
size: .
V: TRBV19
CDR3: CASSSRTGDRYGYTF
DNA: TGTGCCAGTAGTTCCCGGACAGGTGATCGCTATGGCTACACCTTC

length: 13
D: .
J: TRBJ1-1
size: .
V: TRBV25-1
CDR3: CASSDIRGLEAFF
DNA: TGTGCCAGCAGTGATATAAGAGGGCTTGAAGCTTTCTTT